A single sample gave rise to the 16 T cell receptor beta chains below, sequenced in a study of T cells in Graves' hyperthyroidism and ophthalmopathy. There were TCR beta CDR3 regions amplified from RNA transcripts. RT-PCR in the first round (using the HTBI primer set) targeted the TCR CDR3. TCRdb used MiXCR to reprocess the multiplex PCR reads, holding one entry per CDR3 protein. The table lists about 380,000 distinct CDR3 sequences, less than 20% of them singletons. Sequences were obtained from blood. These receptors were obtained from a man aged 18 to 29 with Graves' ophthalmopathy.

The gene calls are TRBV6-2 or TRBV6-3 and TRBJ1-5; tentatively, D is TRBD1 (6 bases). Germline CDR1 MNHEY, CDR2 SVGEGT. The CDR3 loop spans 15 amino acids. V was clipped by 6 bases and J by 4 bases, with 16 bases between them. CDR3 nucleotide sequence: TGTGCCAGCAGCTTCACCGGGGGCCCAAATCAGCCCCAGCATTTT. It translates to CASSFTGGPNQPQHF.

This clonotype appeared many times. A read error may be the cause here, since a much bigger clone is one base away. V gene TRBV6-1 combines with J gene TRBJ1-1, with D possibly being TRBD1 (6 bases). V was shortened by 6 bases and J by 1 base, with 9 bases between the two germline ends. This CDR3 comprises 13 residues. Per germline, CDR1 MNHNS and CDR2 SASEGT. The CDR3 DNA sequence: TGTGCCAGCAGATCGACAGGGAACACTGAAGCTTTCTTT. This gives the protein CASRSTGNTEAFF.

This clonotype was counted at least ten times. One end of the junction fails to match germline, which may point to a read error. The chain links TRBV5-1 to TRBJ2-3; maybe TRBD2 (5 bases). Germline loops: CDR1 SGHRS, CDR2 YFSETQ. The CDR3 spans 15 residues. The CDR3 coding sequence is TGCGCAAGCAGCCCGGGGTCAGCATCCACAGATACGCAGTATTTT. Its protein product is CASSPGSASTDTQYF.

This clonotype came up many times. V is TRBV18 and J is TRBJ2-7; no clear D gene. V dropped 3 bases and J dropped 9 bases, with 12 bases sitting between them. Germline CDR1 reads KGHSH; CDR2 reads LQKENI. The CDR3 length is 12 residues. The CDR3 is CASSPVSTVQYF. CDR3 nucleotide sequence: TGTGCCAGCTCACCGGTCAGTACGGTGCAGTACTTC.

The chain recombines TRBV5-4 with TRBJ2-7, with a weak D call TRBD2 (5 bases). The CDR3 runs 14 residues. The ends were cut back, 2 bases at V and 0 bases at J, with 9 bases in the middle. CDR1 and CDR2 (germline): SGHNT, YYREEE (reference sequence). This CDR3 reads CASSFGVGSYEQYF. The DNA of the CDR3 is TGTGCCAGCAGCTTCGGGGTCGGCTCCTACGAGCAGTACTTC.

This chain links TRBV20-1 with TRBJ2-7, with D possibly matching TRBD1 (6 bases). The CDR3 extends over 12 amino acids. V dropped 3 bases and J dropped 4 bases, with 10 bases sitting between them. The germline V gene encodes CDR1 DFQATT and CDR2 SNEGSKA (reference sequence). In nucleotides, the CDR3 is TGCAGTGCTAGGCGGACAGTTTACGAGCAGTACTTC. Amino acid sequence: CSARRTVYEQYF.

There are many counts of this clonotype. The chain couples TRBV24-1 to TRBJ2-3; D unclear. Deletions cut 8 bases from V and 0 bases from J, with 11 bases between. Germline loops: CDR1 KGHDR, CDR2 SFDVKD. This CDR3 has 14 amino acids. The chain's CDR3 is CATTAGSSTDTQYF. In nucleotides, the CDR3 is TGTGCCACCACCGCCGGCTCAAGCACAGATACGCAGTATTTT.

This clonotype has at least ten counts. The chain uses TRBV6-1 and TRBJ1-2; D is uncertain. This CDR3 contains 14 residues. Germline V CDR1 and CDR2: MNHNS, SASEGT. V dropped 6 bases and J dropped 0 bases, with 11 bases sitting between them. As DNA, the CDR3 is TGTGCCAGCAGGTCACCGGAAGCTAACTATGGCTACACCTTC. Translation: CASRSPEANYGYTF.

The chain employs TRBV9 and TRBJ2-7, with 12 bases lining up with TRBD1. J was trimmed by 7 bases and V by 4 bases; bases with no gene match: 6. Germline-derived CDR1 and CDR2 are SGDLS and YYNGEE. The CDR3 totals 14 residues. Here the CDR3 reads CASSTGTGGSEQYF. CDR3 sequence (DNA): TGTGCCAGCAGCACCGGGACAGGGGGCAGTGAGCAGTACTTC. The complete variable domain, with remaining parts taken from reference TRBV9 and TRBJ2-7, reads DSGVTQTPKHLITATGQRVTLRCSPRSGDLSVYWYQQSLDQGLQFLIQYYNGEERAKGNILERFSAQQFPDLHSELNLSSLELGDSALYFCASSTGTGGSEQYFGPGTRLTVT.

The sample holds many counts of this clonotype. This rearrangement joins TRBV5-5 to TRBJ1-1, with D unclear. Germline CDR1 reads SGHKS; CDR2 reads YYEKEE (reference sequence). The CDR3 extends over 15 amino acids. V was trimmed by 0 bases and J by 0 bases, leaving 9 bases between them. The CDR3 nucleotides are TGTGCCAGCAGCTTGGTGCCCAATCTGAACACTGAAGCTTTCTTT. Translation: CASSLVPNLNTEAFF.

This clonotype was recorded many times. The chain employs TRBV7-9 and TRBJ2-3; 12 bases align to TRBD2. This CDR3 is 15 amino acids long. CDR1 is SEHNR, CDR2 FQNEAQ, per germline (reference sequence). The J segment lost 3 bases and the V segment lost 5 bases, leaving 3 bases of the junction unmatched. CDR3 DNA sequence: TGTGCCAGCAGCCAACTAGCGGGGGGAACAGATACGCAGTATTTT. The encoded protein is CASSQLAGGTDTQYF.

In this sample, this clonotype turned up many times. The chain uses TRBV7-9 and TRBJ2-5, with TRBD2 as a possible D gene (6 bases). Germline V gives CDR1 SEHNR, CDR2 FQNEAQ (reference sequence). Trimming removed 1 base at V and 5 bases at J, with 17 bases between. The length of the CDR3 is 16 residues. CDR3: CASSLGETSRTETQYF. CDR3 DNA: TGTGCCAGCAGCTTAGGGGAGACTAGTCGTACGGAGACCCAGTACTTC.

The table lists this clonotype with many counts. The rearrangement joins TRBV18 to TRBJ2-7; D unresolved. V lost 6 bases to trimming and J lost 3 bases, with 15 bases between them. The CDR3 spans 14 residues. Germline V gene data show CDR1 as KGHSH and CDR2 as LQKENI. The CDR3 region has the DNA TGTGCCAGCTCTTTCCCCGGCCGCAACTACGAGCAGTACTTC. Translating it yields CASSFPGRNYEQYF.

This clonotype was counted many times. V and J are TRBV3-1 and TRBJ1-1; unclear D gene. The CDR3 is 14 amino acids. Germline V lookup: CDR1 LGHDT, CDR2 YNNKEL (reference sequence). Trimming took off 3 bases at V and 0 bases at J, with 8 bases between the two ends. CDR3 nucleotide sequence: TGTGCCAGCAGCCAGTCACTATTGAACACTGAAGCTTTCTTT. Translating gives CASSQSLLNTEAFF. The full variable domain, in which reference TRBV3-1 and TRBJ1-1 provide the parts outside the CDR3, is DTAVSQTPKYLVTQMGNDKSIKCEQNLGHDTMYWYKQDSKKFLKIMFSYNNKELIINETVPNRFSPKSPDKAHLNLHINSLELGDSAVYFCASSQSLLNTEAFFGQGTRLTVV.

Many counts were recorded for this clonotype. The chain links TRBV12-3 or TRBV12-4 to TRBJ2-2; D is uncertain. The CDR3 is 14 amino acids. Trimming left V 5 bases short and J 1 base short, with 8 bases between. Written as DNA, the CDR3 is TGTGCCAGCAGTCCGGACGGGAACACCGGGGAGCTGTTTTTT. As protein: CASSPDGNTGELFF.

The CDR3 bases are TGTGCCAGCTCCGACGACAGCTCCTACGAGCAGTACTTC. Protein sequence: CASSDDSSYEQYF. V gene TRBV5-8 combines with J gene TRBJ2-7; a possible D gene is TRBD1 (5 bases). Per the germline V gene, CDR1 is SGHTS and CDR2 is YDEGEE. Trimming removed 7 bases from V and 0 bases from J, with 11 bases in between. CDR3 length: 13 residues.